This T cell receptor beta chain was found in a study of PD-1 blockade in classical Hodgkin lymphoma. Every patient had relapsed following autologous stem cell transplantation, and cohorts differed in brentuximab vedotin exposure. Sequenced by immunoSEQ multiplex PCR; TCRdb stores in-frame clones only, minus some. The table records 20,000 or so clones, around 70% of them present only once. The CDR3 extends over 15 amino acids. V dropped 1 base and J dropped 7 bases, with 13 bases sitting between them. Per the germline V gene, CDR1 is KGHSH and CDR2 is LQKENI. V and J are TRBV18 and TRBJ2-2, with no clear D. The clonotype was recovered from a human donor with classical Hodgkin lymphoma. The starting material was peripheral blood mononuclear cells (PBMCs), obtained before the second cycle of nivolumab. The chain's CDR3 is CASSPLNDGSGELFF. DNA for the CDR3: TGTGCCAGCTCACCACTAAATGATGGTAGCGGGGAGCTGTTTTTT.